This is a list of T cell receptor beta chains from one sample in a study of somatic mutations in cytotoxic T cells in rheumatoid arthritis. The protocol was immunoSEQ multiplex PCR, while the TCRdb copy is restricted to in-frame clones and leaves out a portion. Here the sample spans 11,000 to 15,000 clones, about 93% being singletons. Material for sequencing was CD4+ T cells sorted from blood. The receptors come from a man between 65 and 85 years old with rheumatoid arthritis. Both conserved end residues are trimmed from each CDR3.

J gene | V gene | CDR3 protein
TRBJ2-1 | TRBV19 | ASTRTSGGYYNEQF
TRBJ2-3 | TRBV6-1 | ASRPGGGRADTQY
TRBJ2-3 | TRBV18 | ASDPGLSTDTQY
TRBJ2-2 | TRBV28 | ASSLGTIGTGELF
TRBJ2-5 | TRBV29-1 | SVAGQPQETQY
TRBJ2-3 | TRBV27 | ASARGGTDTQY
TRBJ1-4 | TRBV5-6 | ASTGGRQGSEKLF
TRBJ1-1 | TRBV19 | ASSVTGVATEAF
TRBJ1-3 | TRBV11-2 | ASSPGVGGNTIY
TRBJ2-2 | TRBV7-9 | ASSSPAGSDTGELF
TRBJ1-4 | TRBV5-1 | ASSSGSSEKLF
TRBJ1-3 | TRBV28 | ASSFLGALGGNTIY
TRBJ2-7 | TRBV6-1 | ASTLAVPSYEQY
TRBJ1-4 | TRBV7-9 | ASSWGQGANEKLF
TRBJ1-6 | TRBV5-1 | ASSKGGTGSPLH
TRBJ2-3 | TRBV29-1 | SVIRDRGLSTDTQY
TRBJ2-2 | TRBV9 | ASRRGQDGELF
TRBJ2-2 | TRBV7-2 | ASSSRVGELF
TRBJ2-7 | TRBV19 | ASSRTGGGYEQY
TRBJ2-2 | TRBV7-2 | VSSLGGTGNTGELF
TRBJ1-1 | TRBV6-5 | ASSRTGVGSTEAF
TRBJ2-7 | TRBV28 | ASSLTGLAGWYEQY
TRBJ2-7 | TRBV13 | ASKRPGGSYEQY
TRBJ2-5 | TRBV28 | ASSSRGLAGETQY
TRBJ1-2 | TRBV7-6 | ASSVDRNYGYT
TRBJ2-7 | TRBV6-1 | ASSGGGESNEQY
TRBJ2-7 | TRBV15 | ATSPGLSAGYEQY
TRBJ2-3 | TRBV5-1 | ASSLEGRPSTDTQY
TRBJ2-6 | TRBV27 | ASRTFPGVSGANVLT